Here is one T cell receptor (beta chain) with its context. The sample is drawn from a study of blood T cell repertoires in COVID-19. In the study's own analysis: Amplified reference gene primers provided the basis for estimating nucleated cell counts. The protocol was immunoSEQ multiplex PCR, while the TCRdb copy is restricted to in-frame clones and leaves out a portion. V and J calls and clone size are copied from that table; D and trimming were computed from the DNA. The table lists more than 350,000 clones, more than 70% of them singletons. J was trimmed by 2 bases and V by 3 bases; bases with no gene match: 6. This CDR3 contains 15 residues. Looked up from germline, CDR1 is WNHNN and CDR2 is SYGVQD (reference sequence).

The sequencing input was peripheral blood. The chain links TRBV10-1 to TRBJ2-7; 8 bases match TRBD2. This clonotype was obtained from a young woman with COVID-19, enrolled during active disease. The CDR3 DNA follows: TGCGCCAGCAGTGATAGCGGGACTGGGACCTACGAGCAGTACTTC. Amino acid sequence: CASSDSGTGTYEQYF.